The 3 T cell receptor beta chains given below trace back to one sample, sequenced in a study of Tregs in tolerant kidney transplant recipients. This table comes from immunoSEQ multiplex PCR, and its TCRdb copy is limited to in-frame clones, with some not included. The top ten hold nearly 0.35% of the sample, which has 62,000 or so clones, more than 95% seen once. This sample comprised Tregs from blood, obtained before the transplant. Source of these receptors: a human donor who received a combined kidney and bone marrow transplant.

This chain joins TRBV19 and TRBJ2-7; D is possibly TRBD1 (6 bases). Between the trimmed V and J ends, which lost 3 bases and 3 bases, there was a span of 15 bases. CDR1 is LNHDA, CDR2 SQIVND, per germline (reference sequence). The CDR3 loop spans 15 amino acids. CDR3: CASSIGQGNFYEQYF. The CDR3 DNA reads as TGTGCCAGTAGTATTGGGCAGGGGAATTTCTACGAGCAGTACTTC.

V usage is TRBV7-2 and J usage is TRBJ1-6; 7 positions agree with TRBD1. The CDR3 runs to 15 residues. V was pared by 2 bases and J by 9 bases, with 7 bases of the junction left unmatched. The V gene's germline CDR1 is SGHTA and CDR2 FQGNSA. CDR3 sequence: CASSLRQGGSSPLHF. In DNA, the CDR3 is TGTGCCAGCAGCTTACGACAGGGTGGGAGTTCACCCCTCCACTTT.

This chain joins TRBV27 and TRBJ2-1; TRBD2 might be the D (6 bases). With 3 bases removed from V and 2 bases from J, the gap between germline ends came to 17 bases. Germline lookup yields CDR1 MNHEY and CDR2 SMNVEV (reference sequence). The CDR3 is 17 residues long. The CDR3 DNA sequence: TGTGCCAGCAGTTTTTCGTTTTACGGGGAGGCCTACAATGAGCAGTTCTTC. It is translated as CASSFSFYGEAYNEQFF.